The T cell receptor (beta chain) under discussion was sequenced for a study of CD4 and CD8 cells across lung adenocarcinoma regions. The patients had localized lung adenocarcinoma, a non-small cell subtype. This clonotype came up a few times. One end of the junction fails to match germline, which may point to a read error. TCRdb fed the PCR reads into MiXCR, producing one record per CDR3 protein. Found here are several thousand distinct CDR3 sequences, 53% of them singletons; the top ten hold around 97%. This CDR3 is 15 amino acids long. Germline-derived CDR1 and CDR2 are ENHRY and SYGVKD. Sequencing input: CD8+ T cells from the center of a lung tumor. This sequence was found in a male donor with lung adenocarcinoma. The CD4 and CD8 labels of this study may be unreliable. The rearrangement links TRBV10-3 to TRBJ2-1; D might be TRBD2 (6 bases). This CDR3 is CASSESAGRYNEQFF. The CDR3 bases are TGTGCCAGCAGTGAGTCGGCAGGGAGGTACAATGAGCAGTTCTTC.